The 27 T cell receptor beta chains given below trace back to one sample, sequenced in a study of cytomegalovirus exposure and HLA in healthy donors. Produced via immunoSEQ multiplex PCR; TCRdb's table is partial and in-frame only. The sample has approximately 82,000 clones, roughly 96% seen once. Sequences were obtained from PBMCs. All receptors come from a woman under 30 in good health and CMV-seronegative.

J is TRBJ2-5 and V is TRBV7-6; TRBD2 matches at 11 bases. This CDR3 is 15 amino acids long. CDR1 SGHVS and CDR2 FNYEAQ come from the germline V gene. With 4 bases clipped from V and 4 bases from J, the junction kept 5 bases outside the gene matches. CDR3 region: CASSSLAGGIETQYF. The CDR3 DNA is TGTGCCAGCAGCTCCCTAGCGGGGGGTATAGAGACCCAGTACTTC.

The chain recombines TRBV28 with TRBJ1-5; unclear D gene. Trimming removed 6 bases from V and 5 bases from J, with 17 bases in between. This CDR3 has 15 amino acids. Germline V gene lookup returns CDR1 MDHEN and CDR2 SYDVKM. CDR3 region: CASSFGDTIDQPQHF. The CDR3 nucleotides read TGTGCCAGCAGCTTCGGGGATACGATCGATCAGCCCCAGCATTTT.

The genes are TRBV14 and TRBJ2-7, with D perhaps matching TRBD2 (5 bases). Looked up from germline, CDR1 is SGHDN and CDR2 is FVKESK. V shed 5 bases and J shed 7 bases, with 12 bases lying between them. The CDR3 has 12 amino acids. CDR3 DNA: TGTGCCAGCAGCGAGGGCTTGATTGAGCAGTACTTC. Its protein is CASSEGLIEQYF.

The genes are TRBV4-1 and TRBJ1-1; 8 nucleotides agree with TRBD1. The CDR3 contains 15 residues. J lost 1 base, V lost 2 bases, and 3 bases had no gene match. Germline CDR1 MGHRA, CDR2 YSYEKL. For the CDR3, the DNA is TGCGCCAGCAGCCAAAAAGACAGGGGGAACACTGAAGCTTTCTTT. It specifies CASSQKDRGNTEAFF.

The chain uses TRBV5-1 and TRBJ2-5, with 10 positions matching TRBD2. Germline assignment: CDR1 SGHRS and CDR2 YFSETQ. CDR3 length: 17 amino acids. The V segment lost 1 base and the J segment 4 bases; nucleotides outside the gene matches: 10. CDR3 amino acids: CASSLNSGGAHRETQYF. The CDR3 region has the DNA TGCGCCAGCAGCTTGAACAGCGGGGGGGCCCATCGAGAGACCCAGTACTTC.

J is TRBJ2-3 and V is TRBV5-6; 12 bases fit TRBD2. Germline CDR1 and CDR2: SGHDT and YYEEEE. CDR3 length: 19 amino acids. V lost 4 bases, J lost 1 base, and 13 bases stayed unmatched. The CDR3 bases are TGTGCCAGCAGCCGCCCCGCCCTAGCGGGGGGGCGAGGCACAGATACGCAGTATTTT. It is translated as CASSRPALAGGRGTDTQYF.

The chain has TRBV27 and TRBJ2-1; D is perhaps TRBD1 (5 bases). CDR1 and CDR2 (germline): MNHEY, SMNVEV (reference sequence). The CDR3 is 13 amino acids. V was cut by 3 bases and J by 5 bases, with 8 bases left in between. The CDR3: CASSFIQDNEQFF. In nucleotides, the CDR3 is TGTGCCAGCAGTTTTATACAGGACAATGAGCAGTTCTTC.

J is TRBJ2-4 and V is TRBV5-5; 10 positions match TRBD1. The CDR3 loop spans 20 amino acids. Germline loops: CDR1 SGHKS, CDR2 YYEKEE (reference sequence). With V trimmed by 0 bases and J by 0 bases, 12 bases remained unmatched. The CDR3, as DNA: TGTGCCAGCAGCTTGGAGATTGTAGGACAGGGGGTCATAGCCAAAAACATTCAGTACTTC. As protein: CASSLEIVGQGVIAKNIQYF.

The chain recombines TRBV5-8 with TRBJ1-6, with D tentatively TRBD1 (6 bases). V lost 1 base and J 10 bases, leaving 15 bases between the germline ends. Germline assignment: CDR1 SGHTS and CDR2 YDEGEE. This CDR3 is 15 amino acids long. The CDR3 DNA is TGTGCCAGCAGCTTGCTACCCAGGGGAGGGTCACCCCTCCACTTT. It encodes CASSLLPRGGSPLHF.

The genes are TRBV12-2 and TRBJ1-4. TRBV12-2 is a pseudogene. This CDR3 is 14 amino acids long. CDR3 sequence reads: CARPGPGANEKLFF. Written as DNA, the CDR3 is TGTGCAAGGCCTGGGCCCGGGGCTAATGAAAAACTGTTTTTT.

This clone was seen only once. The V and J genes are TRBV19 and TRBJ2-2; D is ambiguous. Per the germline V gene, CDR1 is LNHDA and CDR2 is SQIVND (reference sequence). This CDR3 spans 14 amino acids. Deletions cut 1 base from V and 1 base from J, with 4 bases between. Here the CDR3 reads CASSIGLNTGELFF. DNA for the CDR3: TGTGCCAGTAGTATAGGACTGAACACCGGGGAGCTGTTTTTT. The variable domain in full, completed from reference TRBV19 and TRBJ2-2, reads DGGITQSPKYLFRKEGQNVTLSCEQNLNHDAMYWYRQDPGQGLRLIYYSQIVNDFQKGDIAEGYSVSREKKESFPLTVTSAQKNPTAFYLCASSIGLNTGELFFGEGSRLTVL.

In this sample, this clone turned up once. V and J are TRBV6-5 and TRBJ1-6; the D is unclear. The CDR3 runs to 14 residues. Germline-derived CDR1 and CDR2 are MNHEY and SVGAGI. V lost 6 bases to trimming and J lost 8 bases, with 14 bases between them. Here the CDR3 reads CASSHLEEDSPLHF. The DNA for the CDR3 is TGTGCCAGCAGCCACCTGGAGGAAGATTCACCCCTCCACTTT.

This sequence joins TRBV7-2 and TRBJ2-7; 8 bases are shared with TRBD2. With 5 bases clipped from V and 5 bases from J, the junction kept 8 bases outside the gene matches. CDR3 length equals 14 residues. CDR1 is SGHTA and CDR2 is FQGNSA in the germline V gene. The CDR3 sequence: CASSPGGAANEQYF. The CDR3 DNA follows: TGTGCCAGCAGCCCCGGGGGGGCAGCGAACGAGCAGTACTTC.

The rearrangement joins TRBV6-1 to TRBJ1-6; the match to TRBD1 covers 10 bases. The V gene end was trimmed by 4 bases and the J gene end by 12 bases; junction bases not matched to a gene: 6. Per the germline V gene, CDR1 is MNHNS and CDR2 is SASEGT. The CDR3 totals 14 residues. The CDR3 coding sequence is TGTGCCAGCAGTGTACTCGGACAGGGGGGACCCCTCCACTTT. Protein: CASSVLGQGGPLHF.

The table lists this clone with a count of one. This chain links TRBV7-9 with TRBJ2-5; tentative D call: TRBD2 (6 bases). V lost 1 base, J lost 5 bases, and 11 bases lay in between. The CDR3 is 14 residues long. CDR1 and CDR2 from the germline V gene are SEHNR and FQNEAQ (reference sequence). CDR3 in amino acids: CASSLVASGETQYF. In DNA, the CDR3 is TGTGCCAGCAGCTTAGTAGCGAGCGGGGAGACCCAGTACTTC.

V and J are TRBV18 and TRBJ2-7, with 7 bases fitting TRBD2. CDR1 and CDR2 (germline): KGHSH, LQKENI. The CDR3 is 15 amino acids. J lost 2 bases, V lost 6 bases, and 10 bases had no gene match. The CDR3 here is CASSSFSGSAYEQYF. As DNA, the CDR3 is TGTGCCAGCTCGTCCTTTAGCGGGTCCGCCTACGAGCAGTACTTC.

The gene calls are TRBV18 and TRBJ2-2, with a weak D call TRBD1 (5 bases). Between the trimmed V and J ends, which lost 1 base and 3 bases, there was a span of 12 bases. Germline V gives CDR1 KGHSH, CDR2 LQKENI. The CDR3 runs to 16 residues. This chain's CDR3 is CASSPLYRPDTGELFF. As DNA, the CDR3 is TGTGCCAGCTCACCACTCTACAGGCCGGACACCGGGGAGCTGTTTTTT.

The chain joins TRBV5-1 to TRBJ2-1; TRBD2 aligns across 13 bases. The J segment lost 4 bases and the V segment lost 4 bases, leaving 2 bases of the junction unmatched. The CDR3 is 15 residues long. Germline CDR1 is SGHRS and CDR2 is YFSETQ. CDR3 region: CASSPTSGGYNEQFF. DNA for the CDR3: TGCGCCAGCAGCCCGACTAGCGGGGGGTACAATGAGCAGTTCTTC. Full variable domain (outside the CDR3, taken from reference TRBV5-1 and TRBJ2-1): KAGVTQTPRYLIKTRGQQVTLSCSPISGHRSVSWYQQTPGQGLQFLFEYFSETQRNKGNFPGRFSGRQFSNSRSEMNVSTLELGDSALYLCASSPTSGGYNEQFFGPGTRLTVL.

This sequence joins TRBV5-4 and TRBJ2-3, with 7 bases lining up with TRBD1. This CDR3 is 15 amino acids long. The V segment lost 4 bases and the J segment 3 bases; nucleotides outside the gene matches: 8. Germline values: CDR1 SGHNT, CDR2 YYREEE (reference sequence). CDR3 residues: CASSPTGTATDTQYF. Here the CDR3 DNA reads TGTGCCAGCAGCCCTACCGGGACAGCGACAGATACGCAGTATTTT.

V is TRBV6-1 and J is TRBJ2-3, with no clear D. This CDR3 has 14 amino acids. Per the germline V gene, CDR1 is MNHNS and CDR2 is SASEGT. V was cut by 4 bases and J by 0 bases, with 8 bases left in between. The CDR3 sequence is CASSAGTSTDTQYF. The DNA for the CDR3 is TGTGCCAGCAGTGCAGGAACTAGCACAGATACGCAGTATTTT.

This clone was found once. J is TRBJ1-1 and V is TRBV7-8, with 10 positions matching TRBD1. The CDR3 length is 16 residues. The V gene end was trimmed by 7 bases and the J gene end by 4 bases; junction bases not matched to a gene: 12. The germline V gene has CDR1 SGHVS and CDR2 FQNEAQ. CDR3 bases: TGTGCCAGCACCAATAGGGGACAGGGGTGGGTCACTGAAGCTTTCTTT. Amino acid sequence: CASTNRGQGWVTEAFF. Using reference TRBV7-8 and TRBJ1-1 for the parts outside the CDR3, the full variable domain is GAGVSQSPRYKVAKRGQDVALRCDPISGHVSLFWYQQALGQGPEFLTYFQNEAQLDKSGLPSDRFFAERPEGSVSTLKIQRTQQEDSAVYLCASTNRGQGWVTEAFFGQGTRLTVV.

CDR3: CASSLEQGVNTEAFF. The CDR3 bases are TGTGCCAGCAGCTTGGAACAGGGTGTGAACACTGAAGCTTTCTTT. The chain joins TRBV5-5 to TRBJ1-1; D perhaps matches TRBD1 (6 bases). The CDR3 contains 15 residues. V was cut by 0 bases and J by 0 bases, with 9 bases left in between. The V gene's germline CDR1 is SGHKS and CDR2 YYEKEE (reference sequence).

The V gene is TRBV9, the J gene TRBJ1-2; 9 bases agree with TRBD1. V shed 0 bases and J 0 bases; nucleotides not matched to a gene: 0. The CDR3 is 15 residues long. CDR1 and CDR2 from the germline V gene are SGDLS and YYNGEE. CDR3 sequence reads: CASSVGQGANYGYTF. The CDR3 DNA follows: TGTGCCAGCAGCGTAGGACAGGGGGCTAACTATGGCTACACCTTC.

The sample holds many counts of this clone. The chain carries TRBV19 and TRBJ1-5, with D uncertain. The CDR3 consists of 16 residues. Germline lookup yields CDR1 LNHDA and CDR2 SQIVND (reference sequence). CDR3 residues: CATPGRYSLSNQPQHF. The DNA of the CDR3 is TGTGCGACCCCTGGCAGATACAGCCTTAGCAATCAGCCCCAGCATTTT.

J is TRBJ2-3 and V is TRBV7-2; D call uncertain. This CDR3 spans 16 amino acids. CDR1 and CDR2 (germline): SGHTA, FQGNSA. Trimming took off 4 bases at V and 0 bases at J, with 14 bases between the two ends. The CDR3 region has the DNA TGTGCCAGCAGCTCCCCCCAGTCCCCTAGCACAGATACGCAGTATTTT. Its protein is CASSSPQSPSTDTQYF.

This chain links TRBV2 with TRBJ2-7, with TRBD1 identical over 8 bases. The CDR3 consists of 13 residues. J lost 3 bases, V lost 8 bases, and 6 bases had no gene match. Germline values: CDR1 SNHLY, CDR2 FYNNEI. The CDR3 loop reads CASEGQANYEQYF. CDR3 sequence (DNA): TGTGCCAGCGAGGGACAGGCGAACTACGAGCAGTACTTC.

The chain has TRBV27 and TRBJ2-1; D is possibly TRBD1 (5 bases). The CDR3 contains 16 residues. The germline CDR1 and CDR2 sequences are MNHEY and SMNVEV (reference sequence). V was trimmed by 5 bases and J by 7 bases, leaving 21 bases between them. This chain's CDR3 is CASSTLARELWNEQFF. DNA for the CDR3: TGTGCCAGCAGTACCTTGGCCAGGGAATTATGGAATGAGCAGTTCTTC.